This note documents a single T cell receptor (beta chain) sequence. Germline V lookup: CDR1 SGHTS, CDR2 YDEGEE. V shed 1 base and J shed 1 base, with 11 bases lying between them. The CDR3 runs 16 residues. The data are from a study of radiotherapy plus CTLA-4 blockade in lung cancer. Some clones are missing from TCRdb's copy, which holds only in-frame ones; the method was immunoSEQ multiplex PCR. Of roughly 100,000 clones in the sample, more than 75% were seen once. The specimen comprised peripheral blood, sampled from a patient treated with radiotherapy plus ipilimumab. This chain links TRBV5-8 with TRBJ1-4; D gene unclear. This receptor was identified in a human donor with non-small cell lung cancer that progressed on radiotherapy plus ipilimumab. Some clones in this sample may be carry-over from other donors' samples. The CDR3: CASSLPWELTNEKLFF. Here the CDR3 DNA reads TGTGCCAGCAGCTTGCCCTGGGAACTAACTAATGAAAAACTGTTTTTT.